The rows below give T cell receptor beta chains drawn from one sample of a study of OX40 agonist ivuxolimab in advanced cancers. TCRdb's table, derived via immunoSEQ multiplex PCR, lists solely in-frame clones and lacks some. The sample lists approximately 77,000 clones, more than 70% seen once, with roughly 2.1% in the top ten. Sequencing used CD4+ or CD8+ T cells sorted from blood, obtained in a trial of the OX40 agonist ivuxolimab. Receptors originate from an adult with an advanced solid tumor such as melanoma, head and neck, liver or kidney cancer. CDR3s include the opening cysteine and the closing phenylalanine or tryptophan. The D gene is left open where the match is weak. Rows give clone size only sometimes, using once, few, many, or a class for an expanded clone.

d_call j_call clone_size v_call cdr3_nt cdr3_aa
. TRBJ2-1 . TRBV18 TGTGCCAGCTCACCGATAAGGGGCAATGAGCAGTTCTTC CASSPIRGNEQFF
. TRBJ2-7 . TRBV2 TGTGCCAGCAGTTACTCACTAACCTACGAGCAGTACTTC CASSYSLTYEQYF
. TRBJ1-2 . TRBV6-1 TGTGCCAGCAGTGCTTTAGGGGAACAGGGAGGCTACACCTTC CASSALGEQGGYTF
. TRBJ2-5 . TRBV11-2 TGTGCCAGCAGCTTAGACGGACGACAGCAAGAGACCCAGTACTTC CASSLDGRQQETQYF
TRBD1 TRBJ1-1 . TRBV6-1 TGTGCCACCAAGGGGGCAGGGAACACTGAAGCTTTCTTT CATKGAGNTEAFF
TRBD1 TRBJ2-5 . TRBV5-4 TGTGCCAGCAGCCCCCTTACAGGGGGGCGCCAAGAGACCCAGTACTTC CASSPLTGGRQETQYF
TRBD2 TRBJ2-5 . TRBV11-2 TGTGCCAGCAGCCCCGCCAGCGGGAACGACCAAGAGACCCAGTACTTC CASSPASGNDQETQYF
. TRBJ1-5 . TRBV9 TGTGCCAGCAGCGTAGGCGAGGGAAGGGGGCAGCCCCAGCATTTT CASSVGEGRGQPQHF
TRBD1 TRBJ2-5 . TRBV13 TGTGCCAGCAGCTTAGGAGGGGGACAGGGGGGAGAGCAGTACTTC CASSLGGGQGGEQYF
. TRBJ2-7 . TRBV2 TGTGCCAGCGGGGTCCTAGGAGGTCTCGAGCAGTACTTC CASGVLGGLEQYF
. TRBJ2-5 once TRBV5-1 TGCGCCAGCAGCCCCAACGCGCACCAAGAGACCCAGTACTTC CASSPNAHQETQYF
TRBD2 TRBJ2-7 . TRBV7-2 TGTGCCAGCAGCTTTTCGCAGCGGGGTTACGAGCAGTACTTC CASSFSQRGYEQYF
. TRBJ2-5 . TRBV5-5 TGTGCCAGCAGCTTCCGGGACACTCTGGGGCGAGAGACCCAGTACTTC CASSFRDTLGRETQYF
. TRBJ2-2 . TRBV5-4 TGTGCCAGCAGCCTTCCCGGGGCCAACACCGGGGAGCTGTTTTTT CASSLPGANTGELFF
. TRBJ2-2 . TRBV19 TGTGCCAGTAGTATTAGCGGTGCCACCGGGGAGCTGTTTTTT CASSISGATGELFF
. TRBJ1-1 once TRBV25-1 TGTGCCAGCAGGTCTAACACTGAAGCTTTCTTT CASRSNTEAFF
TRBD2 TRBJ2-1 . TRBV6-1 TGTGCCAGCCCCGCCCCGGGGGGCTCCTACAATGAGCAGTTCTTC CASPAPGGSYNEQFF
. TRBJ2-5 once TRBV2 TGTGCCAGCAGGGGGGAGGCAGAGACCCAGTACTTC CASRGEAETQYF
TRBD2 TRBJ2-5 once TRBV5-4 TGTGCCAGCAGCTCTAGCGGGTGGCAAGAGACCCAGTACTTC CASSSSGWQETQYF
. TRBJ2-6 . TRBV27 TGTGCCAGCAGTTTAAACGGTCATACTGGGGCCAACGTCCTGACTTTC CASSLNGHTGANVLTF
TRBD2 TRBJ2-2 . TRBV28 TGTGCCAGCAGTTTTCGCGCGGGGAGGGGAGCCGGGGAGCTGTTTTTT CASSFRAGRGAGELFF
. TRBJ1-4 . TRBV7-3 TGTGCCAGCAGCCCCCGGGCGGGGATCGGTGAAAAACTGTTTTTT CASSPRAGIGEKLFF
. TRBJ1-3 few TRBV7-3 TGTGCCAGCCCGACAGGCTCTGGAAACACCATATATTTT CASPTGSGNTIYF
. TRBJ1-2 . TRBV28 TGTGCCAGCAATACAGGGACGGTGACTAACTATGGCTACACCTTC CASNTGTVTNYGYTF
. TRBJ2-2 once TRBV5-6 TGTGCCAGCAGCTTGTTTCGAAGCACCGGGGAGCTGTTTTTT CASSLFRSTGELFF
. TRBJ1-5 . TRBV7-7 TGTGCCAGCAGCTTATCGACAGATCAGCCCCAGCATTTT CASSLSTDQPQHF
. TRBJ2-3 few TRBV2 TGTGCCAGCAGTGCGCGAAGACGAACTAGCACAGATACGCAGTATTTT CASSARRRTSTDTQYF
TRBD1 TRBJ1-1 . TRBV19 TGTGCCGTCAACAGGGGTCGGAACACTGAAGCTTTCTTT CAVNRGRNTEAFF
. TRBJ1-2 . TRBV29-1 TGCAGCGTTGAACTAGGGAGGTCTGGCTACACCTTC CSVELGRSGYTF
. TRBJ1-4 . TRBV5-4 TGTGCCAGCAGCTTTTTCGGTGAAAAACTGTTTTTT CASSFFGEKLFF
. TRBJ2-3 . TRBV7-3 TGTGCCAGCAGCTTAAACGGCGAGGGGCAGTATTTT CASSLNGEGQYF
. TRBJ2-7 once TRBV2 TGTGCCAGCAGTGAAGCCAGGGTAGGCGAGCAGTACTTC CASSEARVGEQYF
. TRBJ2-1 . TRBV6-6 TGTGCCAGCAGTCGACCCCGGACAGTAAACTACAATGAGCAGTTCTTC CASSRPRTVNYNEQFF
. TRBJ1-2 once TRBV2 TGTGCCAGCAGTGAGGACAGTCATAGGGGTGGCTACACCTTC CASSEDSHRGGYTF
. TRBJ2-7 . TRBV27 TGTGCCAGCAGTTTACTGGCAGGGAGCTCCTACGAGCAGTACTTC CASSLLAGSSYEQYF
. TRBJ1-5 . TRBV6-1 TGTGCCAGCAGTGTTAACAGGGAGCCCCAGCATTTT CASSVNREPQHF
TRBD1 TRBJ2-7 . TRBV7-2 TGTGCCAGCAGCTTAGCCGGGACAGGGGATCCCTACGAGCAGTACTTC CASSLAGTGDPYEQYF
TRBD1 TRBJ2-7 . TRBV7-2 TGTGCCAGCAGCCCGGACAGGGGGAGTTACTACGAGCAGTACTTC CASSPDRGSYYEQYF
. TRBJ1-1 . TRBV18 TGTGCCAGCTCACCAGGGGGGACCACTGAAGCTTTCTTT CASSPGGTTEAFF
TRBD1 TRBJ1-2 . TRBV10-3 TGTGCCATCATTGGACAGGGGGCCGGTGGCTACACCTTC CAIIGQGAGGYTF